Presented here are 32 T cell receptor beta chains from one specimen sequenced in a study of T cells in Graves' hyperthyroidism and ophthalmopathy. Amplification of TCR beta CDR3 regions used RNA as the template. First-round RT-PCR with HTBI primers amplified the TCR CDR3 region. From the multiplex PCR reads, TCRdb called clonotypes with MiXCR, one entry per CDR3 protein. The profile shows some 350,000 distinct CDR3 sequences, about an eighth of them singletons. Source material: blood. The receptors derive from a woman aged 40 to 50 with Graves' ophthalmopathy.

This clonotype was observed a handful of times. The V and J genes are TRBV7-9 and TRBJ1-2; the match to TRBD1 covers 10 bases. Trimming took 6 bases from V and 8 from J; bases not matched to a gene: 9. The CDR3 length is 14 residues. Germline V gene lookup returns CDR1 SEHNR and CDR2 FQNEAQ (reference sequence). CDR3 residues: CASRRTGGEGGYTF. In nucleotides, the CDR3 is TGTGCCAGCAGGCGGACAGGGGGAGAAGGAGGCTACACCTTC.

The rearrangement uses TRBV6-1 and TRBJ2-3; 11 bases align to TRBD2. In germline, CDR1 is MNHNS, CDR2 SASEGT. Trimming cost V 7 bases and J 5 bases; bases outside gene matches: 11. This CDR3 is 16 amino acids long. CDR3 coding DNA: TGTGCCAGCACCGAGTTTAGCGGGAGGGTGCTAGATACGCAGTATTTT. Protein: CASTEFSGRVLDTQYF.

This chain uses TRBV15 with TRBJ2-7; perhaps TRBD1 as D (6 bases). The CDR3 is 13 residues long. Germline lookup yields CDR1 LNHNV and CDR2 YYDKDF (reference sequence). The V gene lost 1 base and the J gene lost 7 bases, with 11 bases spanning the gap. The CDR3 loop is CATSRVAGEEQYF. Written as DNA, the CDR3 is TGTGCCACCAGCAGAGTTGCAGGGGAGGAGCAGTACTTC. Variable domain in full (rest from reference TRBV15 and TRBJ2-7): DAMVIQNPRYQVTQFGKPVTLSCSQTLNHNVMYWYQQKSSQAPKLLFHYYDKDFNNEADTPDNFQSRRPNTSFCFLDIRSPGLGDTAMYLCATSRVAGEEQYFGPGTRLTVT.

V is TRBV25-1 and J is TRBJ2-5; TRBD2 agrees at 11 bases. J was trimmed by 1 base and V by 3 bases; bases with no gene match: 10. This CDR3 is built from 18 residues. CDR1 is MGHDK, CDR2 SYGVNS, per germline. The CDR3 region has the DNA TGTGCCAGCAGTGATTTGGGGGCGACTAGCGGGGTCCAAGAGACCCAGTACTTC. Translating gives CASSDLGATSGVQETQYF.

This clonotype was counted at least ten times. The V and J genes are TRBV24-1 and TRBJ2-1; D is perhaps TRBD2 (6 bases). The CDR3 is 15 residues long. Trimming pared 4 bases from V and 5 bases from J, leaving 14 bases between. Per germline, CDR1 KGHDR and CDR2 SFDVKD. CDR3 sequence (DNA): TGTGCCACCAGTGACGGGAGAGGTAGTCACAATGAGCAGTTCTTC. Encoded protein: CATSDGRGSHNEQFF.

The V and J genes are TRBV5-6 and TRBJ1-1; D is unclear. Looked up from germline, CDR1 is SGHDT and CDR2 is YYEEEE. The CDR3 spans 13 residues. The V and J ends lost 7 bases and 1 base respectively, with 11 bases between them. The CDR3 DNA is TGTGCCAGCGCTACGGGCAGGAACACTGAAGCTTTCTTT. This encodes CASATGRNTEAFF.

Many counts were recorded for this clonotype. The rearrangement joins TRBV6-2 or TRBV6-3 to TRBJ2-1; a possible D gene is TRBD2 (5 bases). V lost 0 bases to trimming and J lost 8 bases, with 11 bases between them. CDR3 size: 14 residues. The germline CDR1 and CDR2 sequences are MNHEY and SVGEGT. As DNA, the CDR3 is TGTGCCAGCAGTTACTCGGGAGTAGAAGATGAGCAGTTCTTC. Its translation is CASSYSGVEDEQFF.

The chain recombines TRBV20-1 with TRBJ2-1, with D perhaps TRBD1 (6 bases). Germline CDR1 DFQATT, CDR2 SNEGSKA (reference sequence). V was shortened by 6 bases and J by 2 bases, with 20 bases between the two germline ends. CDR3 length: 16 amino acids. The CDR3: CSALRPGVFPYNEQFF. DNA of the CDR3: TGCAGTGCACTTCGACCAGGGGTCTTCCCCTACAATGAGCAGTTCTTC.

This clonotype occurred many times. This chain links TRBV27 with TRBJ2-1; 9 bases match TRBD1. Germline V gene lookup returns CDR1 MNHEY and CDR2 SMNVEV (reference sequence). The ends lost 2 bases at V and 7 bases at J; junction bases unmatched: 6. The CDR3 extends over 15 amino acids. Here the CDR3 reads CASSLLGTGTNEQFF. The CDR3, as DNA: TGTGCCAGCAGTTTACTCGGGACAGGGACGAATGAGCAGTTCTTC.

V and J are TRBV4-1 and TRBJ1-3, with 8 bases identical to TRBD1. The CDR3 covers 15 residues. Germline V gene lookup returns CDR1 MGHRA and CDR2 YSYEKL. Trimming at V came to 4 bases and at J to 3 bases, leaving 5 bases not matched to a gene. CDR3 bases: TGCGCCAGCAGCCTAAGGACAGGGAGTGGAAACACCATATATTTT. Translated, it gives CASSLRTGSGNTIYF.

This clonotype showed up many times. The V and J genes are TRBV6-5 and TRBJ2-7; 7 bases are shared with TRBD2. The CDR3 sequence is 14 residues long. V shed 3 bases and J 3 bases; nucleotides not matched to a gene: 5. CDR1 is MNHEY and CDR2 is SVGAGI in the germline V gene. CDR3 nucleotides: TGTGCCAGCAGTTATCGGCGGGGGAACTACGAGCAGTACTTC. Translation gives CASSYRRGNYEQYF.

This clonotype appeared many times. The chain employs TRBV11-3 and TRBJ1-2; no definite D call. Germline V gene sequence: CDR1 SGHNT, CDR2 YENEEA. The CDR3 runs 14 residues. V was clipped by 4 bases and J by 3 bases, with 12 bases between them. CDR3 in amino acids: CASSSLNDYYGYTF. Here the CDR3 DNA reads TGTGCCAGCAGCTCCTTGAATGATTACTATGGCTACACCTTC.

Ten or more counts support this clonotype. CDR3 in amino acids: CASSFGTNQPQHF. The CDR3 DNA follows: TGTGCCAGCAGTTTTGGGACCAATCAGCCCCAGCATTTT. This rearrangement joins TRBV7-9 to TRBJ1-5; D perhaps matches TRBD1 (5 bases). From germline, CDR1 is SEHNR and CDR2 FQNEAQ (reference sequence). V lost 6 bases to trimming and J lost 3 bases, with 9 bases between them. CDR3 length: 13 residues.

This chain uses TRBV20-1 with TRBJ2-5; D gene unclear. The V and J ends lost 2 bases and 7 bases respectively, with 17 bases between them. Germline CDR1 is DFQATT and CDR2 is SNEGSKA (reference sequence). CDR3 size: 14 residues. CDR3 coding DNA: TGCAGTGCTAGACCCGGGCGAGATTATGGGACCCAGTACTTC. Amino acid sequence: CSARPGRDYGTQYF.

The chain carries TRBV20-1 and TRBJ1-2; 8 bases match TRBD1. Germline CDR1 and CDR2: DFQATT and SNEGSKA (reference sequence). The length of the CDR3 is 16 residues. The trim removed 1 base at V and 0 bases at J, leaving 7 bases unmatched. This chain's CDR3 is CSARGGKDRANYGYTF. CDR3 nucleotide sequence: TGCAGTGCTAGAGGCGGCAAGGACAGGGCTAACTATGGCTACACCTTC.

In its sample, this clonotype was seen many times. In nucleotides, the CDR3 is TGTGCCAGTTCGAGAGGGAGGACAACCTACGAGCAGTACTTC. Protein sequence: CASSRGRTTYEQYF. The chain carries TRBV6-1 and TRBJ2-7; a weak D match, TRBD2 (6 bases). The CDR3 covers 14 residues. Germline CDR1 and CDR2: MNHNS and SASEGT. V lost 9 bases and J 2 bases, leaving 17 bases between the germline ends.

For this clonotype: This could be a read error, since a much larger clone is one nucleotide away. The chain couples TRBV27 to TRBJ2-1; D remains ambiguous. The CDR3 totals 13 residues. Germline-derived CDR1 and CDR2 are MNHEY and SMNVEV (reference sequence). This chain's CDR3 is CASSLLSADEQLF. The CDR3 coding sequence is TGTGCCAGCAGTTTATTGTCCGCGGATGAGCAGCTCTTC.

Regarding this clonotype: A much larger clonotype is one base distant, so this may be a read error. The V call is TRBV5-5, the J call TRBJ2-7; 8 bases are a match to TRBD2. Germline V gives CDR1 SGHKS, CDR2 YYEKEE (reference sequence). The CDR3 runs 14 residues. In DNA, the CDR3 is TGTGCCAGCACCCCGCCAAGCGGGAGATACGAGCGGTACTTC. It is translated as CASTPPSGRYERYF. Based on the CDR3 plus reference TRBV5-5 and TRBJ2-7, the full variable domain is DAGVTQSPTHLIKTRGQQVTLRCSPISGHKSVSWYQQVLGQGPQFIFQYYEKEERGRGNFPDRFSARQFPNYSSELNVNALLLGDSALYLCASTPPSGRYERYFGPGTRLTVT.

The chain has TRBV4-1 and TRBJ2-1; 8 bases are shared with TRBD2. The CDR3 is made up of 15 amino acids. V dropped 0 bases and J dropped 4; count of bases not matched to a gene: 2. Germline values: CDR1 MGHRA, CDR2 YSYEKL. The CDR3 sequence: CASSQETSVYNEQFF. In DNA form, the CDR3 reads TGCGCCAGCAGCCAAGAGACTAGCGTTTACAATGAGCAGTTCTTC.

The sample holds many counts of this clonotype. The chain combines TRBV6-1 with TRBJ2-5; no clear D gene. The CDR3 runs 13 residues. Germline loops: CDR1 MNHNS, CDR2 SASEGT. V was shortened by 6 bases and J by 6 bases, with 14 bases between the two germline ends. The CDR3 nucleotides read TGTGCCAGCAGGGGCAGCTCCTCGAAGACCCAGTACTTC. Translating gives CASRGSSSKTQYF.

This clonotype was seen ten or more times. This chain joins TRBV28 and TRBJ1-5; no reliable D call. Trimming pared 6 bases from V and 8 bases from J, leaving 8 bases between. The CDR3 totals 11 residues. Germline V CDR1 and CDR2: MDHEN, SYDVKM. CDR3 sequence reads: CASRSYEPQHF. CDR3 bases: TGTGCCAGCAGGTCCTACGAGCCCCAGCATTTT.

In its sample, this clonotype was seen many times. The chain uses TRBV6-1 and TRBJ1-2; TRBD1 might be the D (5 bases). The V gene lost 6 bases and the J gene lost 2 bases, with 13 bases spanning the gap. Per the germline V gene, CDR1 is MNHNS and CDR2 is SASEGT. This CDR3 contains 14 residues. CDR3 amino acids: CASRDHRQNYGYTF. The CDR3 region has the DNA TGTGCCAGCAGAGACCACCGACAGAACTATGGCTACACCTTC.

This clonotype was counted ten times or more. V usage is TRBV19 and J usage is TRBJ2-7; D is ambiguous. The CDR3 consists of 13 residues. Trimming removed 6 bases at V and 2 bases at J, with 11 bases between. CDR1 is LNHDA, CDR2 SQIVND, per germline (reference sequence). CDR3 residues: CASRESQTYEQYF. CDR3 bases: TGTGCCAGTAGAGAGAGCCAAACCTACGAGCAGTACTTC. The entire variable domain, with the rest obtained from reference TRBV19 and TRBJ2-7, is as follows: DGGITQSPKYLFRKEGQNVTLSCEQNLNHDAMYWYRQDPGQGLRLIYYSQIVNDFQKGDIAEGYSVSREKKESFPLTVTSAQKNPTAFYLCASRESQTYEQYFGPGTRLTVT.

This clonotype was seen ten or more times. The rearrangement joins TRBV12-3 or TRBV12-4 to TRBJ2-2; D not resolved. Trimming took 6 bases from V and 5 from J, leaving 10 bases between them. The CDR3 is 13 residues long. CDR3: CASRERLTGELFF. As DNA, the CDR3 is TGTGCCAGCAGGGAAAGGTTGACCGGGGAGCTGTTTTTT.

This chain links TRBV5-1 with TRBJ2-3, with D maybe TRBD1 (7 bases). V lost 6 bases and J lost 2, with 13 bases in between. The germline V gene encodes CDR1 SGHRS and CDR2 YFSETQ. This CDR3 has 14 amino acids. CDR3 in amino acids: CASTRGAPTDTQYF. CDR3 in DNA: TGCGCCAGCACCAGGGGGGCGCCCACAGATACGCAGTATTTT. The whole variable domain, filled in from reference TRBV5-1 and TRBJ2-3, reads KAGVTQTPRYLIKTRGQQVTLSCSPISGHRSVSWYQQTPGQGLQFLFEYFSETQRNKGNFPGRFSGRQFSNSRSEMNVSTLELGDSALYLCASTRGAPTDTQYFGPGTRLTVL.

This clonotype occurred many times. V usage is TRBV28 and J usage is TRBJ2-1; 8 bases fit TRBD2. J gave up 8 bases and V 2 bases, and 5 bases lay outside the gene matches. Germline loops: CDR1 MDHEN, CDR2 SYDVKM. There are 14 residues in the CDR3. This chain's CDR3 is CASSLDGRGDEQFF. In DNA form, the CDR3 reads TGTGCCAGCAGTTTAGACGGGAGGGGCGATGAGCAGTTCTTC.

This clonotype was observed at least ten times. The chain has TRBV27 and TRBJ2-2; no clear D. The CDR3 runs 16 residues. V lost 4 bases to trimming and J lost 4 bases, with 16 bases between them. Germline V gives CDR1 MNHEY, CDR2 SMNVEV (reference sequence). CDR3 sequence reads: CASSWPLSRSTGELFF. The CDR3 nucleotides are TGTGCCAGCAGTTGGCCCCTATCTAGGTCCACCGGGGAGCTGTTTTTT.

The J gene is TRBJ2-2, the V gene TRBV4-1; D unresolved. This CDR3 contains 15 residues. V shed 1 base and J shed 8 bases, with 14 bases lying between them. Germline V CDR1 and CDR2: MGHRA, YSYEKL. The CDR3: CASSQGPSPSGELFF. The DNA for the CDR3 is TGCGCCAGCAGCCAAGGCCCCAGTCCCTCAGGGGAGCTGTTTTTT.

In its sample, this clonotype was seen many times. The rearrangement links TRBV6-1 to TRBJ2-7; tentative D call: TRBD1 (5 bases). This CDR3 has 14 amino acids. From germline, CDR1 is MNHNS and CDR2 SASEGT. V was shortened by 8 bases and J by 4 bases, with 18 bases between the two germline ends. CDR3 amino acids: CASVAGPARYEQYF. The CDR3 DNA is TGTGCCAGCGTCGCAGGGCCGGCAAGGTACGAGCAGTACTTC.

This clonotype came up many times. The rearrangement joins TRBV7-2 to TRBJ1-2; the D gene is possibly TRBD1 (6 bases). In germline, CDR1 is SGHTA, CDR2 FQGNSA. The CDR3 runs to 13 residues. Trimming pared 6 bases from V and 4 bases from J, leaving 12 bases between. CDR3 DNA sequence: TGTGCCAGCAGTTCACAGGGTTCCTATGGCTACACCTTC. Amino acids: CASSSQGSYGYTF.

This clonotype was picked up many times. The chain is built from TRBV12-3 or TRBV12-4 and TRBJ1-2; TRBD1 aligns across 9 bases. The CDR3 extends over 13 amino acids. V lost 8 bases and J lost 8; bases outside the gene matches: 9. The CDR3 DNA follows: TGTGCCAGCCGTCCCGGGACAGGGTCCGGCTACACCTTC. Translated: CASRPGTGSGYTF.

This clonotype was detected many times. The chain joins TRBV12-3 or TRBV12-4 to TRBJ1-3; no clear D gene. This CDR3 is 14 amino acids long. Between the trimmed V and J ends, which lost 4 bases and 0 bases, there was a span of 7 bases. The CDR3 region is CASSYRRSGNTIYF. The DNA for the CDR3 is TGTGCCAGCAGTTATAGGCGCTCTGGAAACACCATATATTTT.